What follows describes a single TCR beta chain. Its antigen is unknown. This sample was taken from a study of T cells after yellow fever vaccination. Study results and caveats: Clones that expanded after primary vaccination mostly reappeared after the booster (roughly 96% CD4, approximately 85% CD8).

A single record per CDR3 protein comes from TCRdb applying MiXCR to the 5' RACE reads. This sample has about 430,000 distinct CDR3 sequences, with around 19% found just once. This CDR3 comprises 18 residues. The V segment lost 4 bases and the J segment 5 bases; nucleotides outside the gene matches: 14. Germline V CDR1 and CDR2: SGHRS, YFSETQ. Sequencing used PBMCs, obtained before the yellow fever booster vaccination. The chain employs TRBV5-1 and TRBJ2-1, with TRBD2 matching 11 bases. The clonotype originates from a man younger than 35 who received the YFV17D yellow fever vaccine. This chain's CDR3 is CASSTGGVAGGLNNEQFF. DNA for the CDR3: TGCGCCAGCAGCACCGGCGGAGTAGCGGGGGGGCTGAACAATGAGCAGTTCTTC.